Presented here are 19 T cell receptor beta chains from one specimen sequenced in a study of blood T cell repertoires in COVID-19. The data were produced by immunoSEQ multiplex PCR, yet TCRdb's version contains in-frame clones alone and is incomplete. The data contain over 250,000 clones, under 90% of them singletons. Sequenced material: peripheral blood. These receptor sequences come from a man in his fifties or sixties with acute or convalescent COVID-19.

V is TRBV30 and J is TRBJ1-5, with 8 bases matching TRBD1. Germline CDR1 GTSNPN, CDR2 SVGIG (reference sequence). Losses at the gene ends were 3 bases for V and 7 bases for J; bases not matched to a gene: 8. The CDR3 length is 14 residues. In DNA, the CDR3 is TGTGCCTGGAGGTACCAGGGGGCGAGGCAGCCCCAGCATTTT. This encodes CAWRYQGARQPQHF.

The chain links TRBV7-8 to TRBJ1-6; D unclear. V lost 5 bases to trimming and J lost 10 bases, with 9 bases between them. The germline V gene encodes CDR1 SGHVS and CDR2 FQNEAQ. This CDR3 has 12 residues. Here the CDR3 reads CASSDGGSPLHF. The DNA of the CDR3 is TGTGCCAGCAGCGACGGAGGATCACCCCTCCACTTT.

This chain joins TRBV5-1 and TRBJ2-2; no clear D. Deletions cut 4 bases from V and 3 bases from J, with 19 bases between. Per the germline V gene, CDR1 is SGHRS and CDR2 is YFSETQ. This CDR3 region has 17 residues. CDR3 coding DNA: TGCGCCAGCAGCCCGCTCCTCAGGCCGGCCGACACCGGGGAGCTGTTTTTT. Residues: CASSPLLRPADTGELFF.

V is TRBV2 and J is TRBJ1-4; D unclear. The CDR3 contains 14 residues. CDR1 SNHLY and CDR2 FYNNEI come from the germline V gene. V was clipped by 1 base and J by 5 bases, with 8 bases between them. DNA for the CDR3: TGTGCCAGCAGTGAAGGGACGGGGAATGAAAAACTGTTTTTT. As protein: CASSEGTGNEKLFF.

The CDR3 loop is CASSIDRRGHYEQFF. CDR3 DNA sequence: TGTGCCAGTAGTATAGATCGTAGGGGCCACTATGAGCAGTTCTTC. The V gene is TRBV19, the J gene TRBJ2-1, with D possibly matching TRBD1 (5 bases). Deletions cut 0 bases from V and 8 bases from J, with 14 bases between. The length of the CDR3 is 15 residues. The germline CDR1 and CDR2 sequences are LNHDA and SQIVND (reference sequence).

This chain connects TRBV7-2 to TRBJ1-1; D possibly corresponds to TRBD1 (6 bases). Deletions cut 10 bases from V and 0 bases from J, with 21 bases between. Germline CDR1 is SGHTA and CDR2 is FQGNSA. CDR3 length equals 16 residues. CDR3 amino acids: CATRGAGARLNTEAFF. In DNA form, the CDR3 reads TGTGCCACCCGAGGGGCAGGGGCCCGTTTGAACACTGAAGCTTTCTTT. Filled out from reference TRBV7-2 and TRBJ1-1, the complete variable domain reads GAGVSQSPSNKVTEKGKDVELRCDPISGHTALYWYRQSLGQGLEFLIYFQGNSAPDKSGLPSDRFSAERTGGSVSTLTIQRTQQEDSAVYLCATRGAGARLNTEAFFGQGTRLTVV.

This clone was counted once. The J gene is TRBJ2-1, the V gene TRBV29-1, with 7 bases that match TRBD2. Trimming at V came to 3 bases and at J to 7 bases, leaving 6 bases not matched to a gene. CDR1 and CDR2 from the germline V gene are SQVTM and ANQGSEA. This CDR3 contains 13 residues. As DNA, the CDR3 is TGCAGCGTTGATAGGCTAGCGGTGAATGAGCAGTTCTTC. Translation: CSVDRLAVNEQFF.

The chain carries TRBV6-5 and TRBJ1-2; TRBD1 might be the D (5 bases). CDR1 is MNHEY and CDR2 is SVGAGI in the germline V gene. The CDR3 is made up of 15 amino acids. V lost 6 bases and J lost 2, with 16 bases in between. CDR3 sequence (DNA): TGTGCCAGCAGCCGCCAGGGAGGGGCCAACTATGGCTACACCTTC. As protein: CASSRQGGANYGYTF.

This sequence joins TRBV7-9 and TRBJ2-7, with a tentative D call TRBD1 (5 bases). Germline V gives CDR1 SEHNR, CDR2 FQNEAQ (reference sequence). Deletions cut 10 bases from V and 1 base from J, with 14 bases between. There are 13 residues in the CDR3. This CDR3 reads CATHVAGSYEQYF. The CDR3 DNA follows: TGTGCCACTCATGTGGCAGGGTCCTACGAGCAGTACTTC. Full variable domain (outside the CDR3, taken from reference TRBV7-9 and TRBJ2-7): DTGVSQNPRHKITKRGQNVTFRCDPISEHNRLYWYRQTLGQGPEFLTYFQNEAQLEKSRLLSDRFSAERPKGSFSTLEIQRTEQGDSAMYLCATHVAGSYEQYFGPGTRLTVT.

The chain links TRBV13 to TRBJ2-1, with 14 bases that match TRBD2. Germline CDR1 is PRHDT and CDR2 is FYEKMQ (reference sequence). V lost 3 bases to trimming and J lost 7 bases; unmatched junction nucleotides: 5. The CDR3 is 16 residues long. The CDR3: CASSFGLAGGGNEQFF. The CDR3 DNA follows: TGTGCCAGCAGCTTCGGACTAGCGGGGGGAGGGAATGAGCAGTTCTTC.

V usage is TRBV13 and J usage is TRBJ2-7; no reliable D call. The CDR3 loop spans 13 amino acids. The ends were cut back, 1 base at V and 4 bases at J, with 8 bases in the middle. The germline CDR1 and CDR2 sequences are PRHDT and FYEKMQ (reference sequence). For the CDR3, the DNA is TGTGCCAGCAGCTTAGCGGTAGAATACGAGCAGTACTTC. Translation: CASSLAVEYEQYF.

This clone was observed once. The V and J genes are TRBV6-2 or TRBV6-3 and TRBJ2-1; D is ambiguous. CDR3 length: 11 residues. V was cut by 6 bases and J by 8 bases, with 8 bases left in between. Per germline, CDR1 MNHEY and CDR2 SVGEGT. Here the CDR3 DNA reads TGTGCCAGCAGCTTGGGCGATGAGCAGTTCTTC. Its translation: CASSLGDEQFF.

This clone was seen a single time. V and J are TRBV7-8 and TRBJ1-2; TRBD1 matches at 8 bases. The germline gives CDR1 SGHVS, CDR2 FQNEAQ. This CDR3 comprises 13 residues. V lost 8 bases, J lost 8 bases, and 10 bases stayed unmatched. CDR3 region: CASGPGGIWGYTF. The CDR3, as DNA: TGTGCCAGCGGGCCAGGGGGCATTTGGGGCTACACCTTC.

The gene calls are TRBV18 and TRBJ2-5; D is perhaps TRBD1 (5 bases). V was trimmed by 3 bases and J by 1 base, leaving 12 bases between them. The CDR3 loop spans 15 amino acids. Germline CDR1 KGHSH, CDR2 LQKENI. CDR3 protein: CASSPMGRGQETQYF. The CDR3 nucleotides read TGTGCCAGCTCACCGATGGGTAGGGGCCAAGAGACCCAGTACTTC.

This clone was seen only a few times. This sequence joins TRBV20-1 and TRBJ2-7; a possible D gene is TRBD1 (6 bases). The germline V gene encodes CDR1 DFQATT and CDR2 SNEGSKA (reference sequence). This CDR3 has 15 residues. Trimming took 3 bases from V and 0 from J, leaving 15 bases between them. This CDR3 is CSASGWTESSYEQYF. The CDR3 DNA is TGCAGTGCTAGTGGGTGGACAGAGAGCTCCTACGAGCAGTACTTC.

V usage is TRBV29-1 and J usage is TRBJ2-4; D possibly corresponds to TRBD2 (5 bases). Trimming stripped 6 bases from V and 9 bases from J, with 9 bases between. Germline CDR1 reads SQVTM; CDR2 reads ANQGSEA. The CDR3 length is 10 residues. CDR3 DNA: TGCAGCGTCGGGGTTGGCATTCAGTACTTC. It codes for CSVGVGIQYF.

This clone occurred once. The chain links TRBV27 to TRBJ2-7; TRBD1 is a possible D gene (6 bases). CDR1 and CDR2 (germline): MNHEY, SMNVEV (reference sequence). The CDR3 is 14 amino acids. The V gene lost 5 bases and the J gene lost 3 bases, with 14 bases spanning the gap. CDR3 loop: CASSSSTGGYEQYF. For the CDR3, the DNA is TGTGCCAGCAGTAGCTCGACAGGAGGCTACGAGCAGTACTTC.

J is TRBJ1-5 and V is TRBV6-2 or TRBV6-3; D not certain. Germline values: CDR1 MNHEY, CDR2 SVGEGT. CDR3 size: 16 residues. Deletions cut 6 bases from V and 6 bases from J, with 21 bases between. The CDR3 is CASSDPGIGRFQPQHF. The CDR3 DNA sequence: TGTGCCAGCAGCGACCCGGGCATCGGGAGATTTCAGCCCCAGCATTTT.

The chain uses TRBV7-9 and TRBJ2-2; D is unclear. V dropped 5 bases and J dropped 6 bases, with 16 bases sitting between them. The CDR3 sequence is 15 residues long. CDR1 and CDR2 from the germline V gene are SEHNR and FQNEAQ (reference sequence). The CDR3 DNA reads TGTGCCAGCAGCCCCCCCTTTGGGCTCCCCGGGGAGCTGTTTTTT. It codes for CASSPPFGLPGELFF.